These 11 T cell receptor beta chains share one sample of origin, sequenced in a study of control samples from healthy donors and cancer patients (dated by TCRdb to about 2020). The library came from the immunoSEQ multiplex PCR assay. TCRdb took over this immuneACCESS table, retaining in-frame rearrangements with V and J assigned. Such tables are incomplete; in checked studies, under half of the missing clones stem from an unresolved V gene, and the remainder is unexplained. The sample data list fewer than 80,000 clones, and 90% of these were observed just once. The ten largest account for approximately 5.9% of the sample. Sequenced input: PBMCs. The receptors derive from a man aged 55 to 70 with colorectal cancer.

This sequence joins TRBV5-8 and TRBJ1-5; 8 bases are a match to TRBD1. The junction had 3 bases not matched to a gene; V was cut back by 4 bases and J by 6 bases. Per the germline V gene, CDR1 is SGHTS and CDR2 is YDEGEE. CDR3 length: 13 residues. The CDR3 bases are TGTGCCAGCAGCCTGACAGGGGTTCAGCCCCAGCATTTT. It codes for CASSLTGVQPQHF.

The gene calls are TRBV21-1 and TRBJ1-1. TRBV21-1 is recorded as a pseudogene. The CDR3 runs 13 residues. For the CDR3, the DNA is TGTGCCAGCAGCAAAGGAGAAGTGGCTGAAGCTTTCTTT. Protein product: CASSKGEVAEAFF.

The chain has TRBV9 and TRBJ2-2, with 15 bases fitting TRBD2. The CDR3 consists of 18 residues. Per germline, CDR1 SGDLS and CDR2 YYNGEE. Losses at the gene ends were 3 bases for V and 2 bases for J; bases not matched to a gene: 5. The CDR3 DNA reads TGTGCCAGCAGCGAGGGGACTAGCGGGGGGAATAACACCGGGGAGCTGTTTTTT. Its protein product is CASSEGTSGGNNTGELFF.

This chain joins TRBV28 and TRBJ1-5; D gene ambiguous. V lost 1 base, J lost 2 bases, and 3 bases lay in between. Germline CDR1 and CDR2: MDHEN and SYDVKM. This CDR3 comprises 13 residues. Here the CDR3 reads CASSLFGNQPQHF. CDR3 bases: TGTGCCAGCAGTTTATTTGGCAATCAGCCCCAGCATTTT.

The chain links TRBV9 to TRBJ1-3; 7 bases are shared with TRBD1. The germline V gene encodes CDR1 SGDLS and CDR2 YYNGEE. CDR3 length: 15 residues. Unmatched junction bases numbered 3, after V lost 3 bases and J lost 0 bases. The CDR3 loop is CASSAWDSSGNTIYF. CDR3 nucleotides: TGTGCCAGCAGCGCCTGGGACAGCTCTGGAAACACCATATATTTT.

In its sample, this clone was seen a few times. CDR3 amino acids: CAWRFGTAGGYTF. In DNA, the CDR3 is TGTGCCTGGAGATTCGGGACAGCAGGTGGCTACACCTTC. This chain uses TRBV30 with TRBJ1-2; 7 bases agree with TRBD1. V was clipped by 3 bases and J by 7 bases; unmatched bases: 8. The CDR3 contains 13 residues. The germline gives CDR1 GTSNPN, CDR2 SVGIG (reference sequence).

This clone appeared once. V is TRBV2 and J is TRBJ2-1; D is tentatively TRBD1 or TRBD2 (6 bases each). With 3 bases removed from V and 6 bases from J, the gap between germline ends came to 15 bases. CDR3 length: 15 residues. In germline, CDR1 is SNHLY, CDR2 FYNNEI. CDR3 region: CASSEEGQGSNEQFF. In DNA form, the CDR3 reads TGTGCCAGCAGTGAGGAGGGACAAGGAAGCAATGAGCAGTTCTTC.

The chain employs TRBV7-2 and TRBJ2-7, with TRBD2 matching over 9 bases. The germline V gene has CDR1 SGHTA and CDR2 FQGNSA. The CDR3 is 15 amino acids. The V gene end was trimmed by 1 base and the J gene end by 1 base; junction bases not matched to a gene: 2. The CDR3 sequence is CASSLVLAGSYEQYF. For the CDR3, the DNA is TGTGCCAGCAGCTTAGTCCTAGCGGGGTCCTACGAGCAGTACTTC.

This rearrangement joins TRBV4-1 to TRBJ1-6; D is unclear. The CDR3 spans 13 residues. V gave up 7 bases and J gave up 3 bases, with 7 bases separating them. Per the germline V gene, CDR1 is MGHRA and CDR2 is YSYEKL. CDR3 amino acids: CASTARYNSPLHF. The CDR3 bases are TGCGCCAGCACGGCCCGCTATAATTCACCCCTCCACTTT.

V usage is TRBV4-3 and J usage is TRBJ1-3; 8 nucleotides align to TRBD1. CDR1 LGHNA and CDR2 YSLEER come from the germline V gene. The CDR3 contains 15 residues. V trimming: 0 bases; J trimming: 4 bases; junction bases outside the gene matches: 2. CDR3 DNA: TGCGCCAGCAGCCAAGACCGGGACAGGGGAAACACCATATATTTT. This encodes CASSQDRDRGNTIYF.

In nucleotides, the CDR3 is TGTGCCAGCAGCACGGGACTCGAAGATGAGCAGTTCTTC. Protein product: CASSTGLEDEQFF. The chain uses TRBV5-4 and TRBJ2-1, with a weak D call TRBD2 (6 bases). Per germline, CDR1 SGHNT and CDR2 YYREEE (reference sequence). The V end was cut by 4 bases, the J end by 8 bases, with 13 bases between. There are 13 residues in the CDR3.